These 25 T cell receptor beta chains were all obtained from the same sample, sequenced in a study of T cells in Graves' hyperthyroidism and ophthalmopathy. There were TCR beta CDR3 regions amplified from RNA transcripts. Carried out on the TCR CDR3, a first-round RT-PCR used the HTBI primer set. TCRdb itself ran the multiplex PCR reads through MiXCR, one entry per CDR3 protein. The sample shows about 260,000 distinct CDR3 sequences, over 15% of them seen only once. Sequenced: blood. All receptors come from a woman under 30 with Graves' ophthalmopathy.

This clonotype has ten or more counts. This chain connects TRBV27 to TRBJ2-2; D is unresolved. The V end was cut by 4 bases, the J end by 0 bases, with 12 bases between. The length of the CDR3 is 16 residues. Germline CDR1 and CDR2: MNHEY and SMNVEV (reference sequence). The CDR3 region has the DNA TGTGCCAGCAGTTCCTCAAGGGATGCGAACACCGGGGAGCTGTTTTTT. It codes for CASSSSRDANTGELFF.

This clonotype was recorded many times. The genes are TRBV20-1 and TRBJ2-4; D perhaps matches TRBD1 (5 bases). The CDR3 runs to 17 residues. Germline assignment: CDR1 DFQATT and CDR2 SNEGSKA (reference sequence). The V end was cut by 0 bases, the J end by 1 base, with 16 bases between. CDR3 in DNA: TGCAGTGCTAGAGATCAAGGGGCGTTTAGGGCCAAAAACATTCAGTACTTC. Its translation: CSARDQGAFRAKNIQYF.

Ten or more counts support this clonotype. The chain employs TRBV20-1 and TRBJ2-3, with a tentative D call TRBD1 (6 bases). V lost 5 bases and J lost 2, with 11 bases in between. Germline CDR1 is DFQATT and CDR2 is SNEGSKA (reference sequence). The CDR3 runs to 13 residues. DNA for the CDR3: TGCAGTGCTTCTGACAGGTACACAGATACGCAGTATTTT. Its translation is CSASDRYTDTQYF.

V is TRBV12-3 or TRBV12-4 and J is TRBJ1-5, with 9 bases that match TRBD1. V shed 6 bases and J 9 bases; nucleotides not matched to a gene: 12. This CDR3 spans 15 amino acids. This CDR3 is CASSQTGTGYPPQHF. In DNA, the CDR3 is TGTGCCAGCAGCCAAACCGGGACAGGGTATCCGCCCCAGCATTTT.

This clonotype was counted ten times or more. The genes are TRBV7-2 and TRBJ1-2; 8 bases are shared with TRBD1. The V gene's germline CDR1 is SGHTA and CDR2 FQGNSA. The V gene end was trimmed by 4 bases and the J gene end by 6 bases; junction bases not matched to a gene: 4. The CDR3 is 13 residues long. CDR3 in DNA: TGTGCCAGCAGCTCCCAACAGGGGGATGGCTACACCTTC. Translation: CASSSQQGDGYTF.

The table lists this clonotype with many counts. The J gene is TRBJ2-2, the V gene TRBV6-2 or TRBV6-3; D may be TRBD2 (6 bases). The CDR3 runs 13 residues. V shed 6 bases and J shed 6 bases, with 11 bases lying between them. Germline CDR1 and CDR2: MNHEY and SVGEGT. Here the CDR3 DNA reads TGTGCCAGCAGGGGGGGACGCGCCGGGGAGCTGTTTTTT. This translates into CASRGGRAGELFF.

This clonotype was observed at least ten times. The chain has TRBV3-1 and TRBJ1-2; D is unclear. V shed 0 bases and J shed 0 bases, with 8 bases lying between them. The germline gives CDR1 LGHDT, CDR2 YNNKEL (reference sequence). The CDR3 is 15 residues long. In nucleotides, the CDR3 is TGTGCCAGCAGCCAAGATCGGCAGCCTAACTATGGCTACACCTTC. It translates to CASSQDRQPNYGYTF. Drawing the rest from reference TRBV3-1 and TRBJ1-2, the complete variable domain is DTAVSQTPKYLVTQMGNDKSIKCEQNLGHDTMYWYKQDSKKFLKIMFSYNNKELIINETVPNRFSPKSPDKAHLNLHINSLELGDSAVYFCASSQDRQPNYGYTFGSGTRLTVV.

The chain carries TRBV11-2 and TRBJ2-3, with 14 bases aligning to TRBD2. The CDR3 length is 18 residues. J gave up 7 bases and V 0 bases, and 9 bases lay outside the gene matches. Germline V gene data show CDR1 as SGHAT and CDR2 as FQNNGV. The CDR3 protein is CASSLDHPGLAGVNTQYF. The CDR3 bases are TGTGCCAGCAGCTTAGACCACCCGGGACTAGCGGGAGTCAATACGCAGTATTTT. Looking up the rest from reference TRBV11-2 and TRBJ2-3 gives the full variable domain: EAGVAQSPRYKIIEKRQSVAFWCNPISGHATLYWYQQILGQGPKLLIQFQNNGVVDDSQLPKDRFSAERLKGVDSTLKIQPAKLEDSAVYLCASSLDHPGLAGVNTQYFGPGTRLTVL.

There are many counts of this clonotype. This rearrangement joins TRBV7-8 to TRBJ2-1; 9 bases agree with TRBD2. Trimming removed 5 bases from V and 0 bases from J; junction bases left unmatched: 5. This CDR3 has 16 residues. CDR1 SGHVS and CDR2 FQNEAQ come from the germline V gene. CDR3 nucleotide sequence: TGTGCCAGCAGCCTTAGCGGGAGTGGCTCCTACAATGAGCAGTTCTTC. It specifies CASSLSGSGSYNEQFF.

Concerning this clonotype itself: Given a much more abundant clone one base away, this may be a read error. The V and J genes are TRBV6-2 or TRBV6-3 and TRBJ2-7; D call uncertain. The CDR3 is 14 amino acids. CDR1 is MNHEY and CDR2 is SVGEGT in the germline V gene. CDR3 residues: CASGYGRSSYEQYF. The CDR3 DNA reads as TGTGCCAGCGGTTACGGCAGGAGCTCCTACGAGCAGTACTTC.

This clonotype has a count of ten or more. The chain combines TRBV28 with TRBJ1-1, with D perhaps TRBD1 (5 bases). V lost 2 bases and J lost 4, with 11 bases in between. Germline V lookup: CDR1 MDHEN, CDR2 SYDVKM. The CDR3 spans 14 residues. Here the CDR3 DNA reads TGTGCCAGCAGTTTAACGGGGGTTGGCACTGAAGCTTTCTTT. Amino acids: CASSLTGVGTEAFF.

In this sample, this clonotype turned up many times. The rearrangement joins TRBV12-3 or TRBV12-4 to TRBJ1-2; TRBD1 is a possible D gene (5 bases). Trimming removed 3 bases from V and 9 bases from J, with 11 bases in between. CDR3 size: 12 residues. The CDR3 DNA reads TGTGCCAGCAGTTTTTTTGGGGGTAGCTACACCTTC. Protein: CASSFFGGSYTF.

In this sample, this clonotype turned up a few times. A read error may explain this, as a much larger clone is one base away. The V and J genes are TRBV5-1 and TRBJ1-1; TRBD1 might be the D (6 bases). The CDR3 totals 16 residues. Germline CDR1 and CDR2: SGHRS and YFSETQ. The germline V and J ends were trimmed by 3 bases and 3 bases, with 18 bases remaining between them. For the CDR3, the DNA is TGCGCCAGCAGCTCACGGACAGACAAGGGGGACACTGAAGCTTTCTTT. Residues: CASSSRTDKGDTEAFF.

In this sample, this clonotype turned up many times. The chain couples TRBV7-2 to TRBJ2-3; 7 bases match TRBD2. The V gene's germline CDR1 is SGHTA and CDR2 FQGNSA. Trimming at V came to 6 bases and at J to 0 bases, leaving 3 bases not matched to a gene. The CDR3 has 14 amino acids. This chain's CDR3 is CASRPAGSTDTQYF. The CDR3, as DNA: TGTGCCAGCAGGCCAGCGGGAAGCACAGATACGCAGTATTTT.

This clonotype occurred many times. The chain is built from TRBV28 and TRBJ2-3, with TRBD1 as a possible D gene (5 bases). The CDR3 runs to 13 residues. With 3 bases removed from V and 5 bases from J, the gap between germline ends came to 9 bases. Germline V gene lookup returns CDR1 MDHEN and CDR2 SYDVKM. CDR3 DNA: TGTGCCAGCAGTTTTCAGGGTCAAGATACGCAGTATTTT. This translates into CASSFQGQDTQYF.

This clonotype was counted at least ten times. This rearrangement joins TRBV28 to TRBJ2-1; the match to TRBD2 covers 11 bases. In germline, CDR1 is MDHEN, CDR2 SYDVKM. The V gene end was trimmed by 7 bases and the J gene end by 6 bases; junction bases not matched to a gene: 8. This CDR3 has 15 residues. CDR3 residues: CASTSGSGRANEQFF. The CDR3 DNA reads TGTGCCAGCACCTCGGGTAGCGGGAGGGCCAATGAGCAGTTCTTC.

This clonotype was recorded many times. This chain uses TRBV7-2 with TRBJ2-7; TRBD1 might be the D (6 bases). The CDR3 loop spans 13 amino acids. Germline V gene data show CDR1 as SGHTA and CDR2 as FQGNSA. The ends were cut back, 6 bases at V and 3 bases at J, with 12 bases in the middle. CDR3 nucleotide sequence: TGTGCCAGCAGGGGACAACAAGGCTACGAGCAGTACTTC. Translating it yields CASRGQQGYEQYF.

This clonotype was observed at least ten times. V gene TRBV20-1 combines with J gene TRBJ1-3, with D hard to call. Germline-derived CDR1 and CDR2 are DFQATT and SNEGSKA (reference sequence). The CDR3 totals 13 residues. V lost 3 bases to trimming and J lost 2 bases, with 8 bases between them. The CDR3 here is CSASRGPGNTIYF. CDR3 nucleotides: TGCAGTGCTAGTCGGGGTCCTGGAAACACCATATATTTT.

In its sample, this clonotype was seen many times. V usage is TRBV7-2 and J usage is TRBJ2-3; 8 positions match TRBD2. With 2 bases clipped from V and 5 bases from J, the junction kept 3 bases outside the gene matches. CDR3 length: 14 residues. Germline V gives CDR1 SGHTA, CDR2 FQGNSA. The CDR3 nucleotides are TGTGCCAGCAGCTTATCCCTAGCGGGAGATACGCAGTATTTT. Its translation: CASSLSLAGDTQYF.

The chain recombines TRBV6-1 with TRBJ2-7; D gene uncertain. Germline CDR1 reads MNHNS; CDR2 reads SASEGT. With 5 bases removed from V and 6 bases from J, the gap between germline ends came to 8 bases. The CDR3 is made up of 11 amino acids. In DNA form, the CDR3 reads TGTGCCAGCAGTTCCGACTTCGAGCAGTACTTC. It is translated as CASSSDFEQYF.

This clonotype appeared many times. V usage is TRBV11-2 and J usage is TRBJ2-5; no clear D. CDR3 length: 14 amino acids. Per the germline V gene, CDR1 is SGHAT and CDR2 is FQNNGV. Deletions cut 5 bases from V and 1 base from J, with 11 bases between. The CDR3 DNA is TGTGCCAGCAGCCCCCAAGCCTTCCAAGAGACCCAGTACTTC. This codes for CASSPQAFQETQYF. Full variable domain (remainder filled in from reference TRBV11-2 and TRBJ2-5): EAGVAQSPRYKIIEKRQSVAFWCNPISGHATLYWYQQILGQGPKLLIQFQNNGVVDDSQLPKDRFSAERLKGVDSTLKIQPAKLEDSAVYLCASSPQAFQETQYFGPGTRLLVL.

V is TRBV12-3 or TRBV12-4 and J is TRBJ1-5, with D perhaps matching TRBD1 (5 bases). The CDR3 covers 14 residues. Trimming took off 4 bases at V and 2 bases at J, with 9 bases between the two ends. CDR3 residues: CASSSGLGNQPQHF. Here the CDR3 DNA reads TGTGCCAGCAGTTCGGGACTAGGCAATCAGCCCCAGCATTTT.

This clonotype has ten or more counts. This chain connects TRBV3-1 to TRBJ2-1; tentative D call: TRBD2 (6 bases). The V gene's germline CDR1 is LGHDT and CDR2 YNNKEL (reference sequence). This CDR3 is built from 15 residues. Trimming removed 0 bases from V and 2 bases from J, with 8 bases in between. Here the CDR3 DNA reads TGTGCCAGCAGCCAAGACTGGGGGGCCTACAATGAGCAGTTCTTC. Its protein is CASSQDWGAYNEQFF.

V and J are TRBV2 and TRBJ2-3, with 12 nucleotides matching TRBD2. Germline CDR1 reads SNHLY; CDR2 reads FYNNEI. V shed 4 bases and J 3 bases; nucleotides not matched to a gene: 5. This CDR3 comprises 16 residues. CDR3 bases: TGTGCCAGCAGTGTGGCTAGCGGGAGGGCGACAGATACGCAGTATTTT. Amino acids: CASSVASGRATDTQYF.

Note on this clonotype: A much larger clone is a single base away; this may be a read error. The chain carries TRBV18 and TRBJ2-6; no clear D. The CDR3 loop spans 16 amino acids. The germline V gene encodes CDR1 KGHSH and CDR2 LQKENI. The CDR3, as DNA: TGTGCCAGCCCACCATTGATGGACTCTGGGGCCAACGTCCTGACTTTC. It codes for CASPPLMDSGANVLTF.